Listed here is a single T cell receptor beta chain. Its antigen remains unidentified. The data belong to a study of T cells in Graves' hyperthyroidism and ophthalmopathy. Amplified TCR beta CDR3 regions derived from RNA transcripts. Primed by the HTBI set, a first-round RT-PCR was run on the TCR CDR3. A single record per CDR3 protein comes from TCRdb applying MiXCR to the multiplex PCR reads. The data hold 300,000 or so distinct CDR3 sequences, with 15% to 20% observed a single time. Findings and limits, study-wide: Among thyroid clonotypes expanded above 0.001, most also appeared in blood. Progression to ophthalmopathy was predicted a median of roughly 6.6 months early.

Germline-derived CDR1 and CDR2 are DFQATT and SNEGSKA (reference sequence). Trimming left V 0 bases short and J 1 base short, with 16 bases between. CDR3 length: 17 amino acids. The chain joins TRBV20-1 to TRBJ2-1, with D possibly being TRBD2 (7 bases). Sequencing input: blood. The receptor was derived from a man under 40 with Graves' hyperthyroidism. CDR3 protein: CSARERYRGASYNEQFF. The CDR3 DNA follows: TGCAGTGCTAGAGAACGCTACCGGGGGGCTTCCTACAATGAGCAGTTCTTC.